This TCR beta chain was documented in a study of shared T cell receptors in the human thymus. Only in-frame clones appear in the TCRdb table, and some are missing; sequencing was by immunoSEQ multiplex PCR. The data hold hundreds of thousands of clones, with around 87% observed a single time. These data also featured in a second study, about human thymus T cells. That paper notes: Donors consisted of healthy Finnish infants (having corrective surgery for congenital heart defects). From resections taken during corrective heart surgery, the thymus tissue was obtained. What related research reported was that thymic repertoires overlapped highly among unrelated individuals.

The sample taken for sequencing was thymocytes. The sequence was obtained from a boy younger than two with a congenital heart defect.

CDR3: CASSLTSGSQGFYNEQFF. CDR3 DNA sequence: TGTGCCAGCAGCTTGACTAGCGGGTCCCAGGGGTTCTACAATGAGCAGTTCTTC. The J gene is TRBJ2-1, the V gene TRBV5-6, with 9 bases matching TRBD2. V lost 1 base and J lost 3; bases outside the gene matches: 11. This CDR3 has 18 residues. Germline lookup yields CDR1 SGHDT and CDR2 YYEEEE. The entire variable domain, with the rest obtained from reference TRBV5-6 and TRBJ2-1, is as follows: DAGVTQSPTHLIKTRGQQVTLRCSPKSGHDTVSWYQQALGQGPQFIFQYYEEEERQRGNFPDRFSGHQFPNYSSELNVNALLLGDSALYLCASSLTSGSQGFYNEQFFGPGTRLTVL.